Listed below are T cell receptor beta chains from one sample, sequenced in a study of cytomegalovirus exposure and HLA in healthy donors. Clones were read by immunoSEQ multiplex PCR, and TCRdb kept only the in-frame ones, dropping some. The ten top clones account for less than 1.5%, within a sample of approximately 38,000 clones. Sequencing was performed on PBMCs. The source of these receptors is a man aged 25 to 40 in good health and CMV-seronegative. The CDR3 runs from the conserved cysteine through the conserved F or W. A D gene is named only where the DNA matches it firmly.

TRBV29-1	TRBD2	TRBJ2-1	TGCAGCGTAGGGACTAGCGGTTACAATGAGCAGTTCTTC	CSVGTSGYNEQFF
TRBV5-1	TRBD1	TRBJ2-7	TGCGCCAGCAGCTTGTCAGGGGGCCGGTACGAGCAGTACTTC	CASSLSGGRYEQYF
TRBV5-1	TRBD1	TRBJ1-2	TGCGCCAGCAGCCCGGACAGGCCTAACTATGGCTACACCTTC	CASSPDRPNYGYTF
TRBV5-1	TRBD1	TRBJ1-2	TGCGCCAGCAGCCCATCAGGACAGGGGGCGCGGTATGGCTACACCTTC	CASSPSGQGARYGYTF
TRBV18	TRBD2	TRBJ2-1	TGTGCCAGCTCAAGGCGGGAGTTTTATGAGCAGTTCTTC	CASSRREFYEQFF
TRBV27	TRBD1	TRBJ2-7	TGTGCCAGCAGTTTACCGGGACAGAGAACCCTGTACTTC	CASSLPGQRTLYF
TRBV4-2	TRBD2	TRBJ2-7	TGTGCCAGCAGCCAAGAGGCTAGCGGGGGATCCTACGAGCAGTACTTC	CASSQEASGGSYEQYF
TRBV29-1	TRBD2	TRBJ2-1	TGCAGCGTTGGGACTAGCGGGAGAAATGAGCAGTTCTTC	CSVGTSGRNEQFF
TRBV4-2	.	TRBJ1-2	TGTGCCAGCAGGACAACAGGGATCGGCTATGGCTACACCTTC	CASRTTGIGYGYTF
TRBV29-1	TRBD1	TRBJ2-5	TGCAGCGTCGGGACAGCCCAAGAGACCCAGTACTTC	CSVGTAQETQYF
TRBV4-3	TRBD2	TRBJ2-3	TGCGCCAGCAGCCAACTGGGACTAGCGGCAGATACGCAGTATTTT	CASSQLGLAADTQYF
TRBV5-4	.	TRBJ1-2	TGTGCCAGCAGCTCCTCACCGGTTTATGGCTACACCTTC	CASSSSPVYGYTF
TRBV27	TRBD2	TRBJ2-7	TGTGCCAGCAGTCACTGGCGGGAGGGCCGCGAAGAGTACTTC	CASSHWREGREEYF
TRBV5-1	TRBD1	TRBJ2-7	TGCGCCAGCAGCCAGCAGACAGGGACCTACGAGCAGTACTTC	CASSQQTGTYEQYF
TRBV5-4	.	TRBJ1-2	TGTGCCAGCAGTTTTACAGGGCTCTATGGCTACACCTTC	CASSFTGLYGYTF
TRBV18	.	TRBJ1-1	TGTGCCAGCTCACCACCGTCCCGACAGGACGCTTTCTTT	CASSPPSRQDAFF
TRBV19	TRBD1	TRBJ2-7	TGTGCCAGTAGTCCGGGACAGGTCTCCTACGAGCAGTACTTC	CASSPGQVSYEQYF